This T cell receptor beta chain was retrieved from a study of shared clonotypes between healthy human individuals. Points on this clone: The sample has other DNA sequences that encode this CDR3 too.

CD45RO-negative cells were positively selected for CCR7, leaving out terminally differentiated effector memory CD45RA+ cells. The germline CDR1 and CDR2 sequences are LNHDA and SQIVND (reference sequence). The V and J ends lost 1 base and 0 bases respectively, with 3 bases between them. The CDR3 covers 13 residues. Samples underwent the assay at deep level. Measured with immunoSEQ multiplex PCR; TCRdb has only the in-frame clones, and not every one. The repertoire has about 2,100,000 clones, about 93% of them found once; the top ten carry roughly 1.8%. This rearrangement joins TRBV19 to TRBJ1-1; D gene uncertain. This clonotype originated in a man aged 18 to 30 in good health. Some clones in this sample may be carry-over from other donors' samples. The sample was naive CD8+ T cells from PBMCs. CDR3 nucleotide sequence: TGTGCCAGTAGTATAGGCATGAACACTGAAGCTTTCTTT. It is translated as CASSIGMNTEAFF.